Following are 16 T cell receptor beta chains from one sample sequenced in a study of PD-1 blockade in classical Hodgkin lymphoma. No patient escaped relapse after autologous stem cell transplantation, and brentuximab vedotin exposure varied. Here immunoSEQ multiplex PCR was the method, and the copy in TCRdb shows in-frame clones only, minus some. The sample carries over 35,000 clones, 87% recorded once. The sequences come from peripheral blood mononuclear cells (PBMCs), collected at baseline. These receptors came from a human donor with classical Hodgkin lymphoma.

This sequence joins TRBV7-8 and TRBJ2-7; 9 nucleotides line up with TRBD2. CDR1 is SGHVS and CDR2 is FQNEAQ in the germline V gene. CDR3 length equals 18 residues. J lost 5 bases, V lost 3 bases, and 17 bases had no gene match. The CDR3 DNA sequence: TGTGCCAGCAGCTTTACCCTCACGGTGGGACTAGCAAGCAACGAGCAGTACTTC. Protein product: CASSFTLTVGLASNEQYF.

The DNA of the CDR3 is TGTGCCAGCATGGCCGGTAGCACAGATACGCAGTATTTT. It encodes CASMAGSTDTQYF. This sequence joins TRBV25-1 and TRBJ2-3; no clear D gene. Trimming left V 7 bases short and J 0 bases short, with 8 bases between. The V gene's germline CDR1 is MGHDK and CDR2 SYGVNS. This CDR3 is 13 amino acids long.

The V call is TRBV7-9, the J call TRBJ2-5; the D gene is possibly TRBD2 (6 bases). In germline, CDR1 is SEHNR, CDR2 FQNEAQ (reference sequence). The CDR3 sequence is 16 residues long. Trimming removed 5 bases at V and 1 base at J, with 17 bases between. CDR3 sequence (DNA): TGTGCCAGCAGCCACCTGTGGGGGGACCTCCAAGAGACCCAGTACTTC. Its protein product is CASSHLWGDLQETQYF.

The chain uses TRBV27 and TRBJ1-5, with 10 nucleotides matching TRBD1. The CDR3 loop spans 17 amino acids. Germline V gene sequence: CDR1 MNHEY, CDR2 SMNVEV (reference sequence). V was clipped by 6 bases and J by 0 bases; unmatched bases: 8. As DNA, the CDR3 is TGTGCCAGCAGCCCAGGGACAGGGGTTTATAGCAATCAGCCCCAGCATTTT. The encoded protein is CASSPGTGVYSNQPQHF.

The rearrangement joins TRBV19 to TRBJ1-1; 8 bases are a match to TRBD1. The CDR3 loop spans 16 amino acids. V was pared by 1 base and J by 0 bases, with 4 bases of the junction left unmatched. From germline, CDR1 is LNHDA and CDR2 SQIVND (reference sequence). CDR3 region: CASSIVRQGMNTEAFF. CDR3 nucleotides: TGTGCCAGTAGTATAGTCAGACAGGGGATGAACACTGAAGCTTTCTTT.

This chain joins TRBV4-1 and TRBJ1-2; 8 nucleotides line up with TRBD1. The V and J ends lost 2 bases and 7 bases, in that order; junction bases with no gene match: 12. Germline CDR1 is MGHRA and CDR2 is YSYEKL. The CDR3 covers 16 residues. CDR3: CASSQLIRTGNIGYTF. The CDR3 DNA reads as TGCGCCAGCAGCCAACTAATCCGGACAGGGAATATTGGCTACACCTTC.

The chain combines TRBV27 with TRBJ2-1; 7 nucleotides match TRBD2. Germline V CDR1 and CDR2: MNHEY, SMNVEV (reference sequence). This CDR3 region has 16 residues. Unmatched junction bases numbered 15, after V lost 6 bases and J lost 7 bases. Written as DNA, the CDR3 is TGTGCCAGCAGACAAATCAGCGGGACCGGGTCGAATGAGCAGTTCTTC. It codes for CASRQISGTGSNEQFF.

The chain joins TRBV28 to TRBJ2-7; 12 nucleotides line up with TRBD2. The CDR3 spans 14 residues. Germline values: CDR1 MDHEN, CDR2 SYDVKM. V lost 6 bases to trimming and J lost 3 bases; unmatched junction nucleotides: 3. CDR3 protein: CASSRTSGIYEQYF. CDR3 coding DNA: TGTGCCAGCAGCCGGACTAGCGGGATCTACGAGCAGTACTTC.

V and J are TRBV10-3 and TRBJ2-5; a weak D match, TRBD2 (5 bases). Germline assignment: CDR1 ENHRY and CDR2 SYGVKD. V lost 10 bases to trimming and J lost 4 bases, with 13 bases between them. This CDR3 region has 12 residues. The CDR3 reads CASAPRGETQYF. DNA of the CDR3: TGTGCCAGCGCCCCACGGGGAGAGACCCAGTACTTC.

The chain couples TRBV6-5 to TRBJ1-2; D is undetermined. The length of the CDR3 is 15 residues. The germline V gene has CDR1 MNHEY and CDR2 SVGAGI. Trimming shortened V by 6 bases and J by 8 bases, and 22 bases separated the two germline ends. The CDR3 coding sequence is TGTGCCAGCAGCCGGCCAGAGGAGGCGGGAGGGGGCTACACCTTC. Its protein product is CASSRPEEAGGGYTF.

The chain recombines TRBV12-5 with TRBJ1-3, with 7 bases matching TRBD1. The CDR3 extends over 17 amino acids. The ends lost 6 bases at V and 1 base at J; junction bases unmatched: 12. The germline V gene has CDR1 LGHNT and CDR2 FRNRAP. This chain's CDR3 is CASGPRVTGQSGNTIYF. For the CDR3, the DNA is TGTGCTAGTGGCCCCCGGGTGACAGGGCAGTCTGGAAACACCATATATTTT.

CDR3 in DNA: TGTGCCAGCAGCCCCCGGACTAGCGGGAGTGAGACCCAGTACTTC. Its protein is CASSPRTSGSETQYF. This chain connects TRBV7-2 to TRBJ2-5, with 13 bases identical to TRBD2. The CDR3 has 15 amino acids. The ends lost 5 bases at V and 5 bases at J; junction bases unmatched: 5. Germline V lookup: CDR1 SGHTA, CDR2 FQGNSA.

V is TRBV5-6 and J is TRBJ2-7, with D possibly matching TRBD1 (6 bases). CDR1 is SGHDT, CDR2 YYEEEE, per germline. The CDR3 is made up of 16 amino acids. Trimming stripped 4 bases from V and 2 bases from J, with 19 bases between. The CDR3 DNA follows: TGTGCCAGCAGCATACTACTCGGGACAAAAACCTACGAGCAGTACTTC. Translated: CASSILLGTKTYEQYF.

CDR3 nucleotide sequence: TGTGCCAGCAGCTTAGTCGGGGCGAGGACTGAAGCTTTCTTT. Translating gives CASSLVGARTEAFF. The rearrangement links TRBV7-2 to TRBJ1-1, with D perhaps TRBD1 (5 bases). The V end lost 1 base, the J end lost 5 bases, and 11 bases lay between the germline ends. The length of the CDR3 is 14 residues. Germline V gene lookup returns CDR1 SGHTA and CDR2 FQGNSA. The complete variable domain, with remaining parts taken from reference TRBV7-2 and TRBJ1-1, reads GAGVSQSPSNKVTEKGKDVELRCDPISGHTALYWYRQSLGQGLEFLIYFQGNSAPDKSGLPSDRFSAERTGGSVSTLTIQRTQQEDSAVYLCASSLVGARTEAFFGQGTRLTVV.

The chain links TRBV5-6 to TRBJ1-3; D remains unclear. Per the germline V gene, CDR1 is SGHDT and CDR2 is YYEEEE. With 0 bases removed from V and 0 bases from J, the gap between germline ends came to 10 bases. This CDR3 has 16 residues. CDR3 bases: TGTGCCAGCAGCTTGGACGGGATCATCTCTGGAAACACCATATATTTT. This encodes CASSLDGIISGNTIYF.

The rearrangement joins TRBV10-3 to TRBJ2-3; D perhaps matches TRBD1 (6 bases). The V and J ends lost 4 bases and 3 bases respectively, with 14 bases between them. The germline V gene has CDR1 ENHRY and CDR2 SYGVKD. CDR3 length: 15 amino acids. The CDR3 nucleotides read TGTGCCATCAGTGGTCGGACAGATGCAACAGATACGCAGTATTTT. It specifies CAISGRTDATDTQYF.